This T cell receptor (beta chain) was sequenced during a study of Graves' ophthalmopathy and Graves' hyperthyroidism. General study points: Also, most clonotypes expanded in the thyroid above 0.001 frequency appeared in blood. From stable hyperthyroidism, ophthalmopathy was separated by a 13-signature model with 85% to 90% sensitivity and 80% to 82% specificity.

Hyperthyroidism in these 18- to 65-year-old patients was newly diagnosed, lasting under 2 months. Germline V gene lookup returns CDR1 DFQATT and CDR2 SNEGSKA (reference sequence). The CDR3 extends over 12 amino acids. V lost 6 bases and J lost 9, with 15 bases in between. As to this clonotype: Its matching antigen is unknown.

Amplifying from RNA transcripts, the study obtained TCR beta CDR3 regions. Second-round multiplex PCR came after first-round RT-PCR with HTBI primers. From the multiplex PCR reads, TCRdb called clonotypes with MiXCR, one entry per CDR3 protein. The sample holds about 16,000 distinct CDR3 sequences, 46% seen once. The sample comprised peripheral blood. The TCR originated in a woman between 35 and 50 years old with stable Graves' hyperthyroidism. The chain links TRBV20-1 to TRBJ2-1; D is perhaps TRBD2 (5 bases). This CDR3 is CSASPGFTEQFF. The DNA for the CDR3 is TGCAGTGCAAGCCCGGGGTTTACTGAGCAGTTCTTC.